Each of the 10 T cell receptor beta chains below was sequenced from the same sample in a study of T-cell memory formation after mild COVID-19. TCRdb called the 5' RACE reads again in MiXCR, with one record for every CDR3 protein. Of about 350,000 distinct CDR3 sequences listed, about 13% are singletons. The specimen sequenced was PBMCs or a T cell subset sorted from them (not recorded which). These TCRs come from a man aged 18 to 29 who had mild COVID-19 (a few samples of this study predate the infection). Cell type and time point are not known.

The sample holds many counts of this clonotype. V and J are TRBV3-1 and TRBJ2-4; TRBD1 aligns across 12 bases. J was trimmed by 12 bases and V by 4 bases; bases with no gene match: 4. This CDR3 region has 13 residues. The V gene's germline CDR1 is LGHDT and CDR2 YNNKEL (reference sequence). CDR3 region: CASSPGTGGSQYF. In DNA, the CDR3 is TGTGCCAGCAGCCCGGGGACAGGGGGCTCTCAGTACTTC.

This clonotype was counted many times. This chain joins TRBV4-2 and TRBJ2-3; D is undetermined. The CDR3 totals 16 residues. CDR1 is LGHNA, CDR2 YNFKEQ, per germline. V gave up 1 base and J gave up 0 bases, with 11 bases separating them. The CDR3 here is CASSQVGGSSTDTQYF. The DNA of the CDR3 is TGTGCCAGCAGCCAAGTTGGCGGTTCTAGCACAGATACGCAGTATTTT.

There are many counts of this clonotype. This chain links TRBV9 with TRBJ2-7; TRBD1 might be the D (5 bases). CDR1 SGDLS and CDR2 YYNGEE come from the germline V gene. Trimming left V 1 base short and J 2 bases short, with 10 bases between. The CDR3 is 14 amino acids. The CDR3 DNA follows: TGTGCCAGCAGCGTACAGGGTGTTCCCTACGAGCAGTACTTC. This gives the protein CASSVQGVPYEQYF.

CDR3 coding DNA: TGTGCCATCAAGGTTGACTCTGGAAACACCATATATTTT. Translation gives CAIKVDSGNTIYF. V and J are TRBV10-3 and TRBJ1-3; D unresolved. V lost 7 bases and J lost 0, with 7 bases in between. CDR3 length equals 13 residues. Germline values: CDR1 ENHRY, CDR2 SYGVKD.

This sequence joins TRBV6-5 and TRBJ1-4; D unclear. Germline CDR1 reads MNHEY; CDR2 reads SVGAGI. Trimming pared 0 bases from V and 0 bases from J, leaving 11 bases between. The CDR3 has 17 residues. CDR3 region: CASSYSGRYATNEKLFF. CDR3 coding DNA: TGTGCCAGCAGTTACTCGGGCAGATATGCAACTAATGAAAAACTGTTTTTT.

The chain employs TRBV12-3 or TRBV12-4 and TRBJ1-6, with D possibly matching TRBD1 (5 bases). V was clipped by 3 bases and J by 10 bases, with 10 bases between them. The length of the CDR3 is 13 residues. The CDR3 DNA is TGTGCCAGCAGTTTTCGGGGGTGGTCACCCCTCCACTTT. Protein sequence: CASSFRGWSPLHF.

The rearrangement uses TRBV10-2 and TRBJ2-3, with D uncertain. Germline V lookup: CDR1 WSHSY, CDR2 SAAADI. The CDR3 has 14 amino acids. The V and J ends lost 2 bases and 4 bases respectively, with 10 bases between them. The CDR3 spells CASSETTTPDTQYF. The CDR3, as DNA: TGCGCCAGCAGTGAGACCACGACGCCAGATACGCAGTATTTT.

The rearrangement uses TRBV7-9 and TRBJ2-2, with TRBD1 matching over 9 bases. Unmatched junction bases numbered 10, after V lost 4 bases and J lost 7 bases. This CDR3 has 16 residues. Germline V gene lookup returns CDR1 SEHNR and CDR2 FQNEAQ (reference sequence). As DNA, the CDR3 is TGTGCCAGCAGCTCTTACGGGACAGGGCATCTCGGGGAGCTGTTTTTT. Amino acid sequence: CASSSYGTGHLGELFF.

This clonotype has a handful of counts. This chain uses TRBV7-9 with TRBJ2-2; 7 bases map to TRBD2. Germline V CDR1 and CDR2: SEHNR, FQNEAQ (reference sequence). This CDR3 contains 15 residues. After removal of 5 bases from V and 7 bases from J, the junction contained 10 bases not matched to a gene. The CDR3 coding sequence is TGTGCCAGCAGCCGTGGGGAGCGGGGCGTCGGGGAGCTGTTTTTT. The encoded protein is CASSRGERGVGELFF.

This clonotype was detected many times. The chain has TRBV27 and TRBJ2-2; 9 bases fit TRBD1. The CDR3 length is 15 residues. CDR1 MNHEY and CDR2 SMNVEV come from the germline V gene (reference sequence). The trim removed 4 bases at V and 2 bases at J, leaving 2 bases unmatched. The CDR3 nucleotides are TGTGCCAGCAGTTACAGGGGGCGCAACACCGGGGAGCTGTTTTTT. Protein: CASSYRGRNTGELFF.